This TCR beta chain was sequenced in a study of cytomegalovirus exposure and HLA in healthy donors. CDR1 and CDR2 from the germline V gene are SEHNR and FQNEAQ (reference sequence). This CDR3 is built from 11 residues. Trimming took 1 base from V and 9 from J, leaving 3 bases between them. PCR amplification relied on 60 Vbeta primers (plus 13 Jbeta primers). Some clones are missing from TCRdb's copy, which holds only in-frame ones; the method was immunoSEQ multiplex PCR. The sample holds tens of thousands of clones; approximately 71% are singletons and the top ten take about 23%. This clone was seen once.

The genes are TRBV7-9 and TRBJ1-4; no firm D call. The clonotype was recovered from a middle-aged man in good health and CMV-seropositive. Sequencing was carried out using PBMCs. DNA of the CDR3: TGTGCCAGCAGCTTAGACAAAAAACTGTTTTTT. This encodes CASSLDKKLFF.